Below, 26 T cell receptor beta chains from the same sample are listed, as sequenced in a study of CD8+ T cells in alopecia areata. Extraction of RNA preceded its reverse transcription into cDNA, which served as the sequencing template. The method was immunoSEQ multiplex PCR; TCRdb's version includes in-frame clones alone and lacks a portion of them. This sample has 200,000 or so clones, with roughly two fifths found just once. Treatment in this sample: oral pan-JAK inhibitor, 5-10 mg twice daily. Sequencing used CD4+ T cells sorted from blood, obtained at roughly week 30, from a patient treated with tofacitinib. The source is a human donor with alopecia areata.

This rearrangement joins TRBV30 to TRBJ1-1, with D possibly TRBD1 on 6 matching bases. The CDR3 has 12 residues. Trimming took off 0 bases at V and 6 bases at J, with 8 bases between the two ends. Germline CDR1 reads GTSNPN; CDR2 reads SVGIG (reference sequence). Here the CDR3 reads CAWSVQGPEAFF. CDR3 bases: TGTGCCTGGAGTGTACAGGGACCTGAAGCTTTCTTT.

The chain combines TRBV6-1 with TRBJ2-2, with D perhaps TRBD2 (5 bases). Per the germline V gene, CDR1 is MNHNS and CDR2 is SASEGT. This CDR3 contains 18 residues. The ends were cut back, 3 bases at V and 0 bases at J, with 17 bases in the middle. Written as DNA, the CDR3 is TGTGCCAGCAGTGAGAGTCTGTTCCCAGCGGCGAACACCGGGGAGCTGTTTTTT. This sequence encodes CASSESLFPAANTGELFF.

There are a few counts of this clone. This rearrangement joins TRBV14 to TRBJ2-3; no definite D call. V lost 3 bases and J lost 1, with 2 bases in between. The CDR3 extends over 12 amino acids. Per the germline V gene, CDR1 is SGHDN and CDR2 is FVKESK. CDR3 amino acids: CASSHRTDTQYF. The CDR3 bases are TGTGCCAGCAGCCACCGCACAGATACGCAGTATTTT.

This clone was counted a few times. The rearrangement uses TRBV25-1 and TRBJ1-2; D ambiguous. The CDR3 has 15 residues. V dropped 5 bases and J dropped 4 bases, with 17 bases sitting between them. Germline V CDR1 and CDR2: MGHDK, SYGVNS. The chain's CDR3 is CASSYPLGMSYGYTF. CDR3 sequence (DNA): TGTGCCAGCAGTTACCCCCTAGGGATGAGCTATGGCTACACCTTC.

The chain couples TRBV6-5 to TRBJ2-5; weak D call: TRBD1 (6 bases). The CDR3 consists of 12 residues. The V end lost 10 bases, the J end lost 3 bases, and 12 bases lay between the germline ends. Germline V gives CDR1 MNHEY, CDR2 SVGAGI. The CDR3 DNA is TGTGCCACCCGGGACACCAAAGAGACCCAGTACTTC. Encoded protein: CATRDTKETQYF.

The genes are TRBV29-1 and TRBJ2-5, with D tentatively TRBD1 (5 bases). V was clipped by 6 bases and J by 3 bases, with 14 bases between them. CDR1 and CDR2 from the germline V gene are SQVTM and ANQGSEA. The length of the CDR3 is 13 residues. The CDR3 nucleotides read TGCAGCGTCTCCAGGGCGGCCAAAGAGACCCAGTACTTC. This encodes CSVSRAAKETQYF.

In this sample, this clone turned up once. The genes are TRBV2 and TRBJ2-7; D perhaps matches TRBD1 (5 bases). Trimming removed 4 bases at V and 4 bases at J, with 8 bases between. In germline, CDR1 is SNHLY, CDR2 FYNNEI. The CDR3 consists of 12 residues. The CDR3 DNA reads as TGTGCCAGCAGTGGGCAGGGTTACGAGCAGTACTTC. The encoded protein is CASSGQGYEQYF.

V gene TRBV29-1 combines with J gene TRBJ2-2, with D perhaps assigned TRBD1 or TRBD2 (5 bases each). Germline V CDR1 and CDR2: SQVTM, ANQGSEA. The CDR3 covers 14 residues. The V gene lost 7 bases and the J gene lost 0 bases, with 12 bases spanning the gap. CDR3 in DNA: TGCAGCGCCTCCGGGACGTCGAACACCGGGGAGCTGTTTTTT. Its translation: CSASGTSNTGELFF.

The chain is built from TRBV27 and TRBJ1-2; D remains ambiguous. Per germline, CDR1 MNHEY and CDR2 SMNVEV (reference sequence). Between the trimmed V and J ends, which lost 6 bases and 0 bases, there was a span of 8 bases. CDR3 length: 13 amino acids. CDR3 residues: CASSWTPNYGYTF. Written as DNA, the CDR3 is TGTGCCAGCAGCTGGACCCCTAACTATGGCTACACCTTC.

The V and J genes are TRBV7-2 and TRBJ1-1, with unresolved D. The CDR3 is made up of 15 amino acids. Trimming stripped 5 bases from V and 0 bases from J, with 13 bases between. Looked up from germline, CDR1 is SGHTA and CDR2 is FQGNSA. In DNA, the CDR3 is TGTGCCAGCAGCCAGAACATCGGCCTGAACACTGAAGCTTTCTTT. Its translation: CASSQNIGLNTEAFF.

The chain recombines TRBV7-9 with TRBJ1-1, with 12 bases that match TRBD1. Unmatched junction bases numbered 13, after V lost 5 bases and J lost 6 bases. In germline, CDR1 is SEHNR, CDR2 FQNEAQ (reference sequence). CDR3 length equals 17 residues. CDR3 sequence reads: CASSPTSGTGGLAEAFF. The CDR3 coding sequence is TGTGCCAGCAGCCCAACTTCCGGGACAGGGGGCCTCGCTGAAGCTTTCTTT. The variable domain in full, with the rest retrieved from reference TRBV7-9 and TRBJ1-1, is DTGVSQNPRHKITKRGQNVTFRCDPISEHNRLYWYRQTLGQGPEFLTYFQNEAQLEKSRLLSDRFSAERPKGSFSTLEIQRTEQGDSAMYLCASSPTSGTGGLAEAFFGQGTRLTVV.

This clone occurred a few times. The gene calls are TRBV18 and TRBJ2-5; 7 bases are shared with TRBD2. The V segment lost 6 bases and the J segment 2 bases; nucleotides outside the gene matches: 3. This CDR3 is built from 13 residues. CDR1 KGHSH and CDR2 LQKENI come from the germline V gene. DNA of the CDR3: TGTGCCAGCTCCCTGGGACTACAAGAGACCCAGTACTTC. Amino acids: CASSLGLQETQYF.

This clone was found a few times. The rearrangement joins TRBV6-5 to TRBJ2-1; 11 nucleotides match TRBD2. The germline V gene encodes CDR1 MNHEY and CDR2 SVGAGI. The CDR3 contains 15 residues. V gave up 4 bases and J gave up 6 bases; unmatched junction bases: 5. CDR3 residues: CASSSGTSGLNEQFF. CDR3 coding DNA: TGTGCCAGCAGTTCCGGGACTAGCGGACTCAATGAGCAGTTCTTC.

This clone has a handful of counts. The CDR3 DNA reads TGTGCCAGCAGTGATGTACCGGGAATCCAGTACTTC. It encodes CASSDVPGIQYF. The V and J genes are TRBV6-1 and TRBJ2-5; perhaps TRBD2 as D (5 bases). V was shortened by 3 bases and J by 10 bases, with 12 bases between the two germline ends. The CDR3 spans 12 residues. Germline loops: CDR1 MNHNS, CDR2 SASEGT.

This chain connects TRBV6-1 to TRBJ1-3; D gene ambiguous. The V end lost 6 bases, the J end lost 0 bases, and 12 bases lay between the germline ends. Germline lookup yields CDR1 MNHNS and CDR2 SASEGT. There are 15 residues in the CDR3. The CDR3 region is CASSLGRSSGNTIYF. The CDR3 DNA is TGTGCCAGCAGCCTCGGACGGAGCTCTGGAAACACCATATATTTT.

In this sample, this clone turned up a few times. This chain links TRBV5-4 with TRBJ2-7; possible D gene TRBD1, 5 bases. V gave up 5 bases and J gave up 0 bases, with 15 bases separating them. CDR1 and CDR2 from the germline V gene are SGHNT and YYREEE (reference sequence). The CDR3 consists of 15 residues. The CDR3 protein is CASSALGVGSYEQYF. In DNA, the CDR3 is TGTGCCAGCAGTGCTTTAGGGGTCGGCTCCTACGAGCAGTACTTC.

This chain joins TRBV7-9 and TRBJ2-2, with 11 bases that match TRBD2. The J segment lost 4 bases and the V segment lost 4 bases, leaving 14 bases of the junction unmatched. Per germline, CDR1 SEHNR and CDR2 FQNEAQ (reference sequence). There are 19 residues in the CDR3. The CDR3 nucleotides read TGTGCCAGCAGCTCAAGACTAGCGGGGCCACGAAAGGGCACCGGGGAGCTGTTTTTT. Residues: CASSSRLAGPRKGTGELFF.

The chain uses TRBV6-6 and TRBJ1-2; D is perhaps TRBD1 (6 bases). CDR3 size: 14 residues. Germline assignment: CDR1 MNHNY and CDR2 SVGAGI (reference sequence). The ends were cut back, 6 bases at V and 5 bases at J, with 16 bases in the middle. The CDR3 region has the DNA TGTGCCAGCAGACAGGGCTTCGGTAATTATGGCTACACCTTC. As protein: CASRQGFGNYGYTF.

This rearrangement joins TRBV15 to TRBJ2-4, with TRBD2 matching 9 bases. The length of the CDR3 is 16 residues. The V gene's germline CDR1 is LNHNV and CDR2 YYDKDF (reference sequence). V shed 3 bases and J 8 bases; nucleotides not matched to a gene: 11. This chain's CDR3 is CATSRGSGRTRDIQYF. For the CDR3, the DNA is TGTGCCACCAGCAGGGGTAGCGGGAGAACAAGGGACATTCAGTACTTC.

The CDR3 sequence is CASSPNRDPRLGEQYF. The CDR3 bases are TGTGCCAGCAGTCCAAACAGGGACCCTCGTTTGGGGGAGCAGTACTTC. The chain has TRBV27 and TRBJ2-7; possible D gene TRBD1, 6 bases. Trimming pared 5 bases from V and 7 bases from J, leaving 24 bases between. CDR1 is MNHEY, CDR2 SMNVEV, per germline (reference sequence). The CDR3 length is 16 residues.

The CDR3: CASNPGTSGYNEQFF. CDR3 nucleotides: TGTGCCAGCAACCCCGGGACTAGCGGCTACAATGAGCAGTTCTTC. This rearrangement joins TRBV2 to TRBJ2-1, with TRBD2 matching over 11 bases. In germline, CDR1 is SNHLY, CDR2 FYNNEI. This CDR3 spans 15 amino acids. With 7 bases clipped from V and 3 bases from J, the junction kept 5 bases outside the gene matches.

V gene TRBV30 combines with J gene TRBJ2-2, with TRBD2 matching over 11 bases. The trim removed 3 bases at V and 7 bases at J, leaving 13 bases unmatched. CDR1 is GTSNPN and CDR2 is SVGIG in the germline V gene (reference sequence). This CDR3 contains 17 residues. CDR3 DNA: TGTGCCTGGAGGACCCCCTCTAGCGGGAGGAGAAGCGGGGAGCTGTTTTTT. Translating gives CAWRTPSSGRRSGELFF.

This clone turned up a few times. The chain combines TRBV30 with TRBJ1-2; tentative D call: TRBD1 (6 bases). Germline V gives CDR1 GTSNPN, CDR2 SVGIG (reference sequence). This CDR3 is 12 amino acids long. V was clipped by 8 bases and J by 3 bases, with 13 bases between them. The chain's CDR3 is CAGLKGDYGYTF. For the CDR3, the DNA is TGTGCCGGACTGAAGGGGGACTATGGCTACACCTTC.

V and J are TRBV5-4 and TRBJ1-1; 9 bases agree with TRBD1. This CDR3 has 15 residues. J was trimmed by 5 bases and V by 3 bases; bases with no gene match: 8. Germline loops: CDR1 SGHNT, CDR2 YYREEE (reference sequence). CDR3 coding DNA: TGTGCCAGCAGCTATCCACAGGGGGCAGGGACTGAAGCTTTCTTT. This translates into CASSYPQGAGTEAFF.

This clone appeared a few times. The chain combines TRBV7-3 with TRBJ2-1; D uncertain. Germline V gene lookup returns CDR1 SGHTA and CDR2 FQGTGA. The V and J ends lost 5 bases and 0 bases respectively, with 11 bases between them. There are 15 residues in the CDR3. The CDR3 nucleotides are TGTGCCAGCAGCCGGAGCTCCAGCTCCTACAATGAGCAGTTCTTC. Protein product: CASSRSSSSYNEQFF.

The chain carries TRBV9 and TRBJ2-3; D is undetermined. The CDR3 has 14 amino acids. Germline lookup yields CDR1 SGDLS and CDR2 YYNGEE. Trimming left V 2 bases short and J 5 bases short, with 12 bases between. The CDR3 is CASSVLWGGDTQYF. DNA of the CDR3: TGTGCCAGCAGCGTTCTATGGGGTGGAGATACGCAGTATTTT.